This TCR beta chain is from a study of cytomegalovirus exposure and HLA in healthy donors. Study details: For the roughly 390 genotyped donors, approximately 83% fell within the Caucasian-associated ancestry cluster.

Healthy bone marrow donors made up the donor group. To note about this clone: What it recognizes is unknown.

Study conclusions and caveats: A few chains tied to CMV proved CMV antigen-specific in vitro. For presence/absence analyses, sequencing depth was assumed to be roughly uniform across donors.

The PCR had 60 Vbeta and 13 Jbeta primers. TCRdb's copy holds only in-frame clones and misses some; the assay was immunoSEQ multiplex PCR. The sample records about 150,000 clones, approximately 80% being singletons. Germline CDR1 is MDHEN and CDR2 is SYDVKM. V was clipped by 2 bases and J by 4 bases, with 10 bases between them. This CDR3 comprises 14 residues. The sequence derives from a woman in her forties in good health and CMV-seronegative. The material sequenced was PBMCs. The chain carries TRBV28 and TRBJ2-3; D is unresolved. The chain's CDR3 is CASSLRLVPDTQYF. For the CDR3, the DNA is TGTGCCAGCAGTTTAAGGCTAGTTCCAGATACGCAGTATTTT.